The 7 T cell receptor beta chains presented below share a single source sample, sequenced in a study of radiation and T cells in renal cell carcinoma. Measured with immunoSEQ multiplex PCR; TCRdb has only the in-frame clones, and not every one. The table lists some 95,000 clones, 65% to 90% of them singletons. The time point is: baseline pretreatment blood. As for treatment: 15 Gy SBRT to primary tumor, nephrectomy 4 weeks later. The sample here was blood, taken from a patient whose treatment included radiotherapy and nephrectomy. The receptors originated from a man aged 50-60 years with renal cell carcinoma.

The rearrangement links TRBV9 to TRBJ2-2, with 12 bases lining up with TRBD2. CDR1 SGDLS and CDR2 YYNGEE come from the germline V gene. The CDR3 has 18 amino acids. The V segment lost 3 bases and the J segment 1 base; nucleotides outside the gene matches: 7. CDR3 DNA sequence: TGTGCCAGCAGCGCCCGGACTAGCGGGGCAGGGAACACCGGGGAGCTGTTTTTT. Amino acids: CASSARTSGAGNTGELFF. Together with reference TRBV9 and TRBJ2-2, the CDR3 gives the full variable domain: DSGVTQTPKHLITATGQRVTLRCSPRSGDLSVYWYQQSLDQGLQFLIQYYNGEERAKGNILERFSAQQFPDLHSELNLSSLELGDSALYFCASSARTSGAGNTGELFFGEGSRLTVL.

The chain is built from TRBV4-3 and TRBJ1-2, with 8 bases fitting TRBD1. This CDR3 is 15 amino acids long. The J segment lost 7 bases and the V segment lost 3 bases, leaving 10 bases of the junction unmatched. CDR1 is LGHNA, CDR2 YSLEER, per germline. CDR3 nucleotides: TGCGCCAGCAGCCAGGAGGACAGGGATAACAGTGGCTACACCTTC. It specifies CASSQEDRDNSGYTF.

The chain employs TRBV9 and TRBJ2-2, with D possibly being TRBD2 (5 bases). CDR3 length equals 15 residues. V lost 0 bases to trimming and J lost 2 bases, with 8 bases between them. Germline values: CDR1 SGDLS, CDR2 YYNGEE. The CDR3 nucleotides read TGTGCCAGCAGCGTAGCTACTAGAAACACCGGGGAGCTGTTTTTT. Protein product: CASSVATRNTGELFF.

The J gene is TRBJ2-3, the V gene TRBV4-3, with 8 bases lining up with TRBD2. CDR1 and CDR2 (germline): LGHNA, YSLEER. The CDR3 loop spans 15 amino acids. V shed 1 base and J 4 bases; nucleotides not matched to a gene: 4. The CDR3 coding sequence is TGCGCCAGCAGCCAAGTTCGGGGGGGGCCAGATACGCAGTATTTT. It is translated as CASSQVRGGPDTQYF.

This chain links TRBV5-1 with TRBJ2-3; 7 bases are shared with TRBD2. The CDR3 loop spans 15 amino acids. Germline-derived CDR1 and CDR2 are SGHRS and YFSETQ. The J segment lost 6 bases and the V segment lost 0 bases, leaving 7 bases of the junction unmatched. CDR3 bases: TGCGCCAGCAGCTTGGGCGGGAGTATCTCGGATACGCAGTATTTT. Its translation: CASSLGGSISDTQYF. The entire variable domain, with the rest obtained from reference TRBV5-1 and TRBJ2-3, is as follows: KAGVTQTPRYLIKTRGQQVTLSCSPISGHRSVSWYQQTPGQGLQFLFEYFSETQRNKGNFPGRFSGRQFSNSRSEMNVSTLELGDSALYLCASSLGGSISDTQYFGPGTRLTVL.

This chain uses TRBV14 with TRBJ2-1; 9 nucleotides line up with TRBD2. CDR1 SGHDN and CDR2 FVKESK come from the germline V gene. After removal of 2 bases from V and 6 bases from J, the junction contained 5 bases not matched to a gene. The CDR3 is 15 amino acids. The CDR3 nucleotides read TGTGCCAGCAGCCAACTAGCGGGACTATTCAATGAGCAGTTCTTC. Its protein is CASSQLAGLFNEQFF.

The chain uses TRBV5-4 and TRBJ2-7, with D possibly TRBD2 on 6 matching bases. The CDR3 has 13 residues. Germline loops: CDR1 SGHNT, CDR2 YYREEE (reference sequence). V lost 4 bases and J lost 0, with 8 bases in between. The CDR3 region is CASSPAGSYEQYF. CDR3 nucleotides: TGTGCCAGCAGCCCAGCGGGCTCCTACGAGCAGTACTTC. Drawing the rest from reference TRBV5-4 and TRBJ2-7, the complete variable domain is ETGVTQSPTHLIKTRGQQVTLRCSSQSGHNTVSWYQQALGQGPQFIFQYYREEENGRGNFPPRFSGLQFPNYSSELNVNALELDDSALYLCASSPAGSYEQYFGPGTRLTVT.